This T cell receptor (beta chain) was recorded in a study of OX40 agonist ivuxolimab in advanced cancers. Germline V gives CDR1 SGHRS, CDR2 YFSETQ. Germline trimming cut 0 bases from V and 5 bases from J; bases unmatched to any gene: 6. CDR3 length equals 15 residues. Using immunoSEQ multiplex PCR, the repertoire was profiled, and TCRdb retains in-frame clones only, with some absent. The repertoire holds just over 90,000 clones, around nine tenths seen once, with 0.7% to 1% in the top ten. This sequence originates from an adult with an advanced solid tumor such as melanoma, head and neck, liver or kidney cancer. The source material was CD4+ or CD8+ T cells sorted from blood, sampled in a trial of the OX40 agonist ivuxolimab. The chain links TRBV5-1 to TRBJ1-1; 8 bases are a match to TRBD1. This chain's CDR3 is CASSLGAGGSTEAFF. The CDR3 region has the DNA TGCGCCAGCAGCTTGGGGGCAGGGGGCTCGACTGAAGCTTTCTTT.